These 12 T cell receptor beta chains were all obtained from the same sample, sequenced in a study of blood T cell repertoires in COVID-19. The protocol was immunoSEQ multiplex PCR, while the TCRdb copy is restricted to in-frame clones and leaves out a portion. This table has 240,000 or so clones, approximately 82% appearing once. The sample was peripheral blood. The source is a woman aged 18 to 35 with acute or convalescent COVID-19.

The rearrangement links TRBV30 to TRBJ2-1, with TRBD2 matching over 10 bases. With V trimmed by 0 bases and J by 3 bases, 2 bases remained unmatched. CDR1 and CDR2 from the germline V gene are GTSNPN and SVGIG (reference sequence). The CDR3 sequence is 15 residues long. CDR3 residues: CAWSVLAGGYNEQFF. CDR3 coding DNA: TGTGCCTGGAGTGTGTTAGCGGGAGGCTACAATGAGCAGTTCTTC.

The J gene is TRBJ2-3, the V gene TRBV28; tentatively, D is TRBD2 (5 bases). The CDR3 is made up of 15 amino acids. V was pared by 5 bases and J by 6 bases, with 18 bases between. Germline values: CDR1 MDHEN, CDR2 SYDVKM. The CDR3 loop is CASSEGGRVWDTQYF. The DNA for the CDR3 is TGTGCCAGCAGTGAGGGTGGGAGAGTGTGGGATACGCAGTATTTT.

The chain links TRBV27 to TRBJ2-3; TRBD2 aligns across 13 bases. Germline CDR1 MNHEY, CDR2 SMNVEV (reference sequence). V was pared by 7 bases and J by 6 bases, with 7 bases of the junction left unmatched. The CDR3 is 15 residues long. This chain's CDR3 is CASTGLAGALDTQYF. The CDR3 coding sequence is TGTGCCAGCACCGGACTAGCGGGAGCTCTGGATACGCAGTATTTT.

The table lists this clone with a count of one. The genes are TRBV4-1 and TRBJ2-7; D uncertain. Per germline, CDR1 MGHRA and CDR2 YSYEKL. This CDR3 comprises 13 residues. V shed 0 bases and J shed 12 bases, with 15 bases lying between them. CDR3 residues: CASSQDPAELRYF. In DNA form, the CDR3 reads TGCGCCAGCAGCCAAGATCCGGCTGAACTACGGTACTTC.

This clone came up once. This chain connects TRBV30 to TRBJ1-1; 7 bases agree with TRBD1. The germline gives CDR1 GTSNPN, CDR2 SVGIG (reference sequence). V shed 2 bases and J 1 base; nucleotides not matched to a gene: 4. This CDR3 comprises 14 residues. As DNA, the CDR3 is TGTGCCTGGAGTTTGTGGACAGGGAACACTGAAGCTTTCTTT. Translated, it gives CAWSLWTGNTEAFF.

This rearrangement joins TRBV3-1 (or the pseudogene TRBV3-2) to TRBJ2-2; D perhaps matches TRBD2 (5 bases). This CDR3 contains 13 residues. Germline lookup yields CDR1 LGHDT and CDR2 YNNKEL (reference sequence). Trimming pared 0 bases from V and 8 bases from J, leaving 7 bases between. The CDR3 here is CASSQDEGGELFF. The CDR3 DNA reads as TGTGCCAGCAGCCAAGACGAGGGAGGGGAGCTGTTTTTT.

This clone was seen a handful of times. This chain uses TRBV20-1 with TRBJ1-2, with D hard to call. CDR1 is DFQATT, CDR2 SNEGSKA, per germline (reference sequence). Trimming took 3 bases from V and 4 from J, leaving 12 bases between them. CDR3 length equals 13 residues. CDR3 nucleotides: TGCAGTGCTAGTTTCCGCGGAGTCTATGGCTACACCTTC. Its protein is CSASFRGVYGYTF.

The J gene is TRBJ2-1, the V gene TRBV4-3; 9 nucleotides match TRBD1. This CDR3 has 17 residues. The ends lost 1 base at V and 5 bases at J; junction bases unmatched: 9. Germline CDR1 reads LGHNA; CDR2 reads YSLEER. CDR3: CASSQVRYRQGDNEQFF. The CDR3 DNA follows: TGCGCCAGCAGCCAAGTGAGGTATCGACAGGGGGACAATGAGCAGTTCTTC.

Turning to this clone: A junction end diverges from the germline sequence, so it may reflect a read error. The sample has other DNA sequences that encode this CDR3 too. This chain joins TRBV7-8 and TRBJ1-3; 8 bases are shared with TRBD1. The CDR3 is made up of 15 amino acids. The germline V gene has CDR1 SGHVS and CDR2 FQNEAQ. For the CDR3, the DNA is TGTGCCAGTAGCTTAACGACAGGGGTTGGAAACACCATATATTTT. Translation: CASSLTTGVGNTIYF.

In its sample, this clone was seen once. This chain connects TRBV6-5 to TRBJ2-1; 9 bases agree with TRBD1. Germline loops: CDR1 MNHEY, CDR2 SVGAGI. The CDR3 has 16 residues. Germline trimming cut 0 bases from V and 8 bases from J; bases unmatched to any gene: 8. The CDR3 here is CASSYSLTGGQDEQFF. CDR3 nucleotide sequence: TGTGCCAGCAGTTACTCCCTGACAGGGGGGCAGGATGAGCAGTTCTTC.

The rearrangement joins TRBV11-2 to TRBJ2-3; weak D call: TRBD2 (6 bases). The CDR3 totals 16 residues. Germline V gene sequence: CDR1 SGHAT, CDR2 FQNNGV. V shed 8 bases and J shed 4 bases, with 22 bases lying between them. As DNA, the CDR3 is TGTGCCAGCGGACGGGGGAATGGAGTGGTCCCAGATACGCAGTATTTT. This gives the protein CASGRGNGVVPDTQYF.

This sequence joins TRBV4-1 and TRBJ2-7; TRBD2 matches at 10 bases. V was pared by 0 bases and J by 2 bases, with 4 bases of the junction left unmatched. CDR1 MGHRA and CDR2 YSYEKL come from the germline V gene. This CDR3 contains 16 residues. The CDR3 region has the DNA TGCGCCAGCAGCCAAGATCTAAGCGGGAGGGCCTACGAGCAGTACTTC. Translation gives CASSQDLSGRAYEQYF.